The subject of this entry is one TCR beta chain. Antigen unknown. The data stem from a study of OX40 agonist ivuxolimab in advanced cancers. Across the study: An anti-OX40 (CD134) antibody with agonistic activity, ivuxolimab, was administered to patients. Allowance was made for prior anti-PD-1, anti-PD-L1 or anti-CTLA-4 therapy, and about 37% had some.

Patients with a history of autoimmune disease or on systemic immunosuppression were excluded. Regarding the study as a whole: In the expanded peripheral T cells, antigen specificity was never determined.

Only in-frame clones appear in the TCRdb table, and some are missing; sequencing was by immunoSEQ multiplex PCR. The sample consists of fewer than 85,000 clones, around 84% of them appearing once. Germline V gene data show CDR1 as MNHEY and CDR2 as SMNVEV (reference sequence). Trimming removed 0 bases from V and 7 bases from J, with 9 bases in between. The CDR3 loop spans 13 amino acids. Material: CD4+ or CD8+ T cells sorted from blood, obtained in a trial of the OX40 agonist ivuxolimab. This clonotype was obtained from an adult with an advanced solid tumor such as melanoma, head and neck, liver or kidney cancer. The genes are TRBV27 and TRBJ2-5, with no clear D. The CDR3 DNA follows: TGTGCCAGCAGTTTATCTTGGGGTTTGACCCAGTACTTC. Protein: CASSLSWGLTQYF.